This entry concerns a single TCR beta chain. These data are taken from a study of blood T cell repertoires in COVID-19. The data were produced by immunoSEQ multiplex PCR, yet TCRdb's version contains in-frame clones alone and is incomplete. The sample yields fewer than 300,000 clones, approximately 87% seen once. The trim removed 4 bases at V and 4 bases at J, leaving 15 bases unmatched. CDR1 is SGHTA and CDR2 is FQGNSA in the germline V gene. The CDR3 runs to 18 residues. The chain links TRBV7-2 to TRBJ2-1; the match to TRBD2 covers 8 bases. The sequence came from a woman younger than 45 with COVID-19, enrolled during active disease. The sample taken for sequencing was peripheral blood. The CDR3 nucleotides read TGTGCCAGCAGCTCGACTAGCGCGGCGCTAGGGGGTTACAATGAGCAGTTCTTC. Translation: CASSSTSAALGGYNEQFF.